The rows below give T cell receptor beta chains drawn from one sample of a study of cytomegalovirus exposure and HLA in healthy donors. Assay used: immunoSEQ multiplex PCR; TCRdb lists only in-frame clones, some missing. The sample has approximately 200,000 clones; around 79% are singletons. The specimen sequenced was PBMCs. Source of these receptors: a girl aged 2 to 10 in good health and CMV-seronegative. Each CDR3 is given without its conserved first and last residue. The order of the fields is V gene, D gene, CDR3 protein. A D gene is named only where the DNA matches it firmly.

v_call: TRBV7-9
d_call: NA
cdr3_aa: ASSTPLVKETQY

v_call: TRBV7-2
d_call: NA
cdr3_aa: ASSLLRANYGYT

v_call: TRBV5-1
d_call: TRBD1
cdr3_aa: ASSLGQGNIYGYT

v_call: TRBV5-1
d_call: TRBD2
cdr3_aa: ASSRWTSGGTGELF

v_call: TRBV5-6
d_call: NA
cdr3_aa: ASSYRSGTWDEQF

v_call: TRBV6-1
d_call: TRBD1
cdr3_aa: ASIDDSGTGVSTEAF

v_call: TRBV6-6
d_call: NA
cdr3_aa: ASSYAVNTEAF

v_call: TRBV4-1
d_call: TRBD1
cdr3_aa: ASSQDLGTGSTEAF

v_call: TRBV4-1
d_call: TRBD1
cdr3_aa: ASSPREGADFGYT

v_call: TRBV30
d_call: NA
cdr3_aa: AWSPGSAF